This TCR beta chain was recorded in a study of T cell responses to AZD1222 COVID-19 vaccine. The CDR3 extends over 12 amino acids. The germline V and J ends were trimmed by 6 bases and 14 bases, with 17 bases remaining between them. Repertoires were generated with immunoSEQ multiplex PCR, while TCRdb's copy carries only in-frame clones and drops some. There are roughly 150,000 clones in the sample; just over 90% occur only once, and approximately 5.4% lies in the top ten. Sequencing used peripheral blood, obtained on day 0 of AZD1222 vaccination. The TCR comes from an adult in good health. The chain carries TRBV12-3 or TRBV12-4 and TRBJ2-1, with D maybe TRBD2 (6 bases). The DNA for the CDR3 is TGTGCCAGCAGGCATGCCACTAGCAGGGAGTTCTTC. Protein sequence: CASRHATSREFF.